The 28 T cell receptor beta chains below were found in one sample sequenced in a study of blood T cell repertoires in COVID-19 (dated by TCRdb to about 2020). Libraries were built with the immunoSEQ multiplex PCR assay. TCRdb took over this immuneACCESS table, retaining in-frame rearrangements with V and J assigned. Such tables are incomplete; in checked studies, under half of the missing clones stem from an unresolved V gene, and the remainder is unexplained. The sample profile shows a few hundred thousand clones; about 90% of them were found once. The ten largest make up approximately 5% of the sample. Sequencing was carried out using PBMCs or T cells enriched from blood (not recorded which). The origin of the receptors is a woman in her 30s who had recovered from COVID-19.

A word on this clone: At one end the junction does not follow the germline gene, possibly because of a read error. The J gene is TRBJ1-2, the V gene TRBV2; 7 bases map to TRBD1. Germline CDR1 reads SNHLY; CDR2 reads FYNNEI. There are 14 residues in the CDR3. For the CDR3, the DNA is TGTGCCAACAGTGAGACAGGGTCTAACTATGGCTACACCTTC. It encodes CANSETGSNYGYTF.

The chain combines TRBV11-2 with TRBJ2-5, with D tentatively TRBD2 (6 bases). This CDR3 comprises 14 residues. Germline CDR1 and CDR2: SGHAT and FQNNGV. V lost 5 bases and J 4 bases, leaving 14 bases between the germline ends. CDR3 region: CASSPNQGGETQYF. CDR3 DNA: TGTGCCAGCAGCCCTAACCAGGGAGGAGAGACCCAGTACTTC.

A single count supports this clone. The chain recombines TRBV7-3 with TRBJ2-3; TRBD1 matches at 9 bases. V dropped 5 bases and J dropped 4; count of bases not matched to a gene: 4. This CDR3 spans 14 amino acids. Germline loops: CDR1 SGHTA, CDR2 FQGTGA. DNA of the CDR3: TGTGCCAGCAGCCGGGACAGGGACTCAGATACGCAGTATTTT. It is translated as CASSRDRDSDTQYF.

The CDR3, as DNA: TGTGCCAGCAGTGAACCCAACAGGGGGAACTGGCATCAGCCCCAGCATTTT. This sequence encodes CASSEPNRGNWHQPQHF. This chain connects TRBV2 to TRBJ1-5; 8 positions agree with TRBD1. CDR3 size: 17 residues. In germline, CDR1 is SNHLY, CDR2 FYNNEI. Germline trimming cut 2 bases from V and 5 bases from J; bases unmatched to any gene: 11. The full variable domain, completed using reference TRBV2 and TRBJ1-5, is EPEVTQTPSHQVTQMGQEVILRCVPISNHLYFYWYRQILGQKVEFLVSFYNNEISEKSEIFDDQFSVERPDGSNFTLKIRSTKLEDSAMYFCASSEPNRGNWHQPQHFGDGTRLSIL.

V gene TRBV2 combines with J gene TRBJ1-2; 8 bases fit TRBD1. CDR1 is SNHLY and CDR2 is FYNNEI in the germline V gene. The CDR3 contains 17 residues. After removal of 3 bases from V and 4 bases from J, the junction contained 13 bases not matched to a gene. The CDR3 loop is CASSDGATGAAGYGYTF. DNA for the CDR3: TGTGCCAGCAGTGATGGAGCGACAGGGGCCGCTGGCTATGGCTACACCTTC.

The chain has TRBV2 and TRBJ1-1; weak D call: TRBD1 (5 bases). The length of the CDR3 is 15 residues. CDR1 and CDR2 (germline): SNHLY, FYNNEI. Trimming removed 6 bases from V and 0 bases from J, with 14 bases in between. CDR3 sequence: CASRAGKAVNTEAFF. The DNA of the CDR3 is TGTGCCAGCAGGGCAGGGAAGGCGGTGAACACTGAAGCTTTCTTT.

The rearrangement uses TRBV18 and TRBJ2-7; 7 nucleotides align to TRBD1. The CDR3 runs to 14 residues. With 3 bases clipped from V and 6 bases from J, the junction kept 8 bases outside the gene matches. Germline lookup yields CDR1 KGHSH and CDR2 LQKENI. In nucleotides, the CDR3 is TGTGCCAGCTCACCCCGACAGGGTACCGCCGAGCAGTACTTC. The encoded protein is CASSPRQGTAEQYF.

The genes are TRBV30 and TRBJ1-5; D might be TRBD1 (6 bases). The CDR3 covers 15 residues. CDR1 GTSNPN and CDR2 SVGIG come from the germline V gene (reference sequence). V gave up 0 bases and J gave up 7 bases, with 16 bases separating them. For the CDR3, the DNA is TGTGCCTGGAGTGTACCAACAGGGATGGGACAGCCCCAGCATTTT. Its translation is CAWSVPTGMGQPQHF. The whole variable domain, remainder taken from reference TRBV30 and TRBJ1-5, is SQTIHQWPATLVQPVGSPLSLECTVEGTSNPNLYWYRQAAGRGLQLLFYSVGIGQISSEVPQNLSASRPQDRQFILSSKKLLLSDSGFYLCAWSVPTGMGQPQHFGDGTRLSIL.

J is TRBJ1-2 and V is TRBV5-1, with 7 positions matching TRBD1. With 4 bases clipped from V and 2 bases from J, the junction kept 8 bases outside the gene matches. This CDR3 region has 15 residues. Germline-derived CDR1 and CDR2 are SGHRS and YFSETQ. The CDR3 spells CASSPGQLRNYGYTF. The DNA for the CDR3 is TGCGCCAGCAGCCCGGGACAGCTCAGGAACTATGGCTACACCTTC.

This clone showed up just a few times. This sequence joins TRBV6-4 and TRBJ2-2, with TRBD1 identical over 7 bases. In germline, CDR1 is MRHNA, CDR2 SNTAGT. The CDR3 is 14 residues long. The V and J ends lost 2 bases and 7 bases, in that order; junction bases with no gene match: 4. CDR3 nucleotides: TGTGCCAGCAGTGACACGGGACAGAACGGGGAGCTGTTTTTT. Its protein is CASSDTGQNGELFF.

The CDR3 loop is CASSPTPTVNTEAFF. In DNA, the CDR3 is TGTGCCAGCAGTCCAACGCCGACAGTGAACACTGAAGCTTTCTTT. The chain carries TRBV9 and TRBJ1-1, with a tentative D call TRBD1 (5 bases). V was clipped by 5 bases and J by 0 bases, with 14 bases between them. The CDR3 extends over 15 amino acids. Germline lookup yields CDR1 SGDLS and CDR2 YYNGEE.

This chain connects TRBV19 to TRBJ1-1; D might be TRBD1 (6 bases). The V end lost 8 bases, the J end lost 3 bases, and 13 bases lay between the germline ends. The CDR3 consists of 13 residues. CDR1 LNHDA and CDR2 SQIVND come from the germline V gene (reference sequence). CDR3 sequence (DNA): TGTGCCAGTTCGAAGGACAGAGACACTGAAGCTTTCTTT. It translates to CASSKDRDTEAFF.

This rearrangement joins TRBV19 to TRBJ2-2, with 9 bases fitting TRBD1. Per germline, CDR1 LNHDA and CDR2 SQIVND (reference sequence). The V segment lost 5 bases and the J segment 6 bases; nucleotides outside the gene matches: 4. The CDR3 sequence is 14 residues long. The CDR3 sequence: CASSRTGAAGELFF. The CDR3 region has the DNA TGTGCCAGTAGTCGGACAGGGGCGGCCGGGGAGCTGTTTTTT.

The chain uses TRBV5-6 and TRBJ1-5, with D perhaps matching TRBD1 (5 bases). The ends were cut back, 4 bases at V and 2 bases at J, with 13 bases in the middle. Germline V CDR1 and CDR2: SGHDT, YYEEEE. The CDR3 length is 15 residues. The CDR3 here is CASSRAGGGNQPQHF. The CDR3 nucleotides are TGTGCCAGCAGCCGGGCGGGGGGAGGCAATCAGCCCCAGCATTTT.

The chain combines TRBV6-5 with TRBJ1-1, with 9 nucleotides matching TRBD1. The CDR3 is 15 residues long. The germline CDR1 and CDR2 sequences are MNHEY and SVGAGI. J gave up 3 bases and V 6 bases, and 8 bases lay outside the gene matches. In DNA form, the CDR3 reads TGTGCCAGCAGAGACGGACAGGGGTGGGACACTGAAGCTTTCTTT. Its protein is CASRDGQGWDTEAFF.

This chain joins TRBV29-1 and TRBJ2-2; unclear D gene. CDR3 length: 11 amino acids. The V gene's germline CDR1 is SQVTM and CDR2 ANQGSEA. The V end was cut by 3 bases, the J end by 6 bases, with 5 bases between. The CDR3 DNA reads as TGCAGCGTTGATCGAGCCGGGGAGCTGTTTTTT. Translated: CSVDRAGELFF.

The rearrangement joins TRBV12-3 or TRBV12-4 to TRBJ1-3, with D possibly being TRBD1 (6 bases). V lost 4 bases and J lost 14, with 15 bases in between. This CDR3 region has 12 residues. The CDR3 region is CASSYTGLPVYF. CDR3 in DNA: TGTGCCAGCAGTTACACAGGGCTCCCAGTATATTTT.

V gene TRBV9 combines with J gene TRBJ2-7, with D possibly being TRBD1 (7 bases). This CDR3 region has 16 residues. V lost 0 bases and J lost 4, with 17 bases in between. Germline V gene lookup returns CDR1 SGDLS and CDR2 YYNGEE. The CDR3 protein is CASSVGRGQGRYEQYF. The CDR3 DNA sequence: TGTGCCAGCAGCGTAGGGAGGGGGCAGGGAAGATACGAGCAGTACTTC.

This chain connects TRBV19 to TRBJ1-5; D ambiguous. V was clipped by 5 bases and J by 11 bases, with 16 bases between them. The CDR3 consists of 13 residues. Germline loops: CDR1 LNHDA, CDR2 SQIVND (reference sequence). In DNA form, the CDR3 reads TGTGCCAGTAGTGTCAAGGGAGAATCAGCCCAGCATTTT. The encoded protein is CASSVKGESAQHF.

This clone was counted between two and nine times. The chain uses TRBV19 and TRBJ1-1; TRBD1 is a possible D gene (5 bases). The CDR3 consists of 12 residues. Trimming shortened V by 1 base and J by 10 bases, and 10 bases separated the two germline ends. CDR1 and CDR2 from the germline V gene are LNHDA and SQIVND (reference sequence). The CDR3 DNA is TGTGCCAGTAGTATAGGTGGGGCAACAGCTTTCTTT. This gives the protein CASSIGGATAFF.

This clone was picked up one time. This chain links TRBV6-5 with TRBJ2-3, with D perhaps TRBD1 (5 bases). V lost 6 bases, J lost 13 bases, and 14 bases lay in between. The germline V gene encodes CDR1 MNHEY and CDR2 SVGAGI. The CDR3 consists of 11 residues. CDR3 in DNA: TGTGCCAGCAGCCCCGGACCCAGGGAGTATTTT. It is translated as CASSPGPREYF.

This chain links TRBV7-2 with TRBJ1-4; weak D call: TRBD1 (6 bases). CDR1 and CDR2 (germline): SGHTA, FQGNSA. This CDR3 contains 14 residues. The ends were cut back, 1 base at V and 8 bases at J, with 11 bases in the middle. CDR3 in amino acids: CASSLDSGVEKLFF. In DNA form, the CDR3 reads TGTGCCAGCAGCTTAGATTCAGGGGTCGAAAAACTGTTTTTT.

The chain carries TRBV4-2 and TRBJ2-1; TRBD2 might be the D (5 bases). The V and J ends lost 1 base and 8 bases respectively, with 15 bases between them. The CDR3 contains 15 residues. Per germline, CDR1 LGHNA and CDR2 YNFKEQ. Here the CDR3 reads CASSQGGLGGDEQFF. CDR3 bases: TGTGCCAGCAGCCAAGGTGGACTGGGCGGTGATGAGCAGTTCTTC.

This clone was detected only a few times. The genes are TRBV29-1 and TRBJ1-3; the D is unclear. V gave up 4 bases and J gave up 0 bases, with 10 bases separating them. Germline lookup yields CDR1 SQVTM and CDR2 ANQGSEA. This CDR3 comprises 14 residues. The CDR3 is CSVARRVSGNTIYF. In nucleotides, the CDR3 is TGCAGCGTTGCAAGGCGGGTCTCTGGAAACACCATATATTTT.

V gene TRBV14 combines with J gene TRBJ1-1; D gene ambiguous. Trimming pared 1 base from V and 8 bases from J, leaving 14 bases between. Germline V gives CDR1 SGHDN, CDR2 FVKESK. This CDR3 has 14 amino acids. The CDR3: CASSQGIRSLEAFF. The CDR3 DNA sequence: TGTGCCAGCAGCCAAGGTATCAGGTCTCTAGAAGCTTTCTTT.

V usage is TRBV24-1 and J usage is TRBJ2-7, with a weak D call TRBD2 (6 bases). Trimming removed 0 bases from V and 0 bases from J, with 11 bases in between. The CDR3 extends over 16 amino acids. The germline V gene encodes CDR1 KGHDR and CDR2 SFDVKD. CDR3 nucleotides: TGTGCCACCAGTGATTTGCGAGGGAGGAGCTCCTACGAGCAGTACTTC. This codes for CATSDLRGRSSYEQYF.

This clone has more than one count but fewer than ten. The gene calls are TRBV2 and TRBJ1-2, with a tentative D call TRBD1 (6 bases). This CDR3 contains 13 residues. The germline V gene has CDR1 SNHLY and CDR2 FYNNEI. Trimming shortened V by 6 bases and J by 8 bases, and 16 bases separated the two germline ends. In nucleotides, the CDR3 is TGTGCCAGCAGCTCCCAGGGGAGCGGAGGCTACACCTTC. It encodes CASSSQGSGGYTF. Variable domain in full (rest from reference TRBV2 and TRBJ1-2): EPEVTQTPSHQVTQMGQEVILRCVPISNHLYFYWYRQILGQKVEFLVSFYNNEISEKSEIFDDQFSVERPDGSNFTLKIRSTKLEDSAMYFCASSSQGSGGYTFGSGTRLTVV.

The V gene is TRBV19, the J gene TRBJ2-2; 8 nucleotides align to TRBD2. The germline gives CDR1 LNHDA, CDR2 SQIVND (reference sequence). The length of the CDR3 is 20 residues. V gave up 1 base and J gave up 1 base; unmatched junction bases: 14. This CDR3 reads CASSIAGGLSLRRNTGELFF. DNA for the CDR3: TGTGCCAGTAGTATAGCGGGGGGGCTTTCGCTCCGAAGGAACACCGGGGAGCTGTTTTTT.